The TCR beta chain described here comes from a study of OX40 agonist ivuxolimab in advanced cancers. About the research overall: Eligibility admitted prior anti-PD-1, anti-PD-L1 or anti-CTLA-4 therapy; roughly 39% had some. Study results and limitations: CD4+ and CD8+ blood T cells expanded clonally by week 6 at 0.1 to 3.0 mg/kg.

Remarks on this clone: Its matching antigen is unknown.

From germline, CDR1 is MDHEN and CDR2 SYDVKM. This CDR3 region has 16 residues. V was trimmed by 5 bases and J by 3 bases, leaving 17 bases between them. Using immunoSEQ multiplex PCR, the repertoire was profiled, and TCRdb retains in-frame clones only, with some absent. The sample lists some 80,000 clones, 84% occurring once. The chain carries TRBV28 and TRBJ2-4; the D gene is possibly TRBD1 (6 bases). The receptor was isolated from an adult with an advanced solid tumor such as melanoma, head and neck, liver or kidney cancer. The starting material was CD4+ or CD8+ T cells sorted from blood, obtained in a trial of the OX40 agonist ivuxolimab. The CDR3 protein is CASSQLDSGIKNIQYF. Written as DNA, the CDR3 is TGTGCCAGCAGTCAGCTGGACAGTGGCATCAAAAACATTCAGTACTTC.